This note documents a single T cell receptor beta chain sequence. Antigen specificity is unknown. The data were taken from a study of persistence of HIV-infected CD4 T cells. Findings of the study overall: Degenerate expanded CDR3beta sequences were enriched among CMV- and Gag-responding cells. Compared with CD3/CD28-stimulated cells, CMV- and Gag-responding cells showed lower TCRbeta richness. Within sorted populations, more oligoclonal TCRs accompanied more oligoclonal proviruses.

Overlapping HIV-1 Gag 15-mer peptides at 0.85 to 1 ug per peptide per mL were used. Sorting selected CD4+ T cells upregulating both CD40 ligand and CD69. Stimulated PBMCs had first been depleted of CD8+ T cells. The CDR3 loop spans 14 amino acids. V lost 5 bases to trimming and J lost 5 bases; unmatched junction nucleotides: 7. CDR1 MNHNS and CDR2 SASEGT come from the germline V gene. Sequencing used immunoSEQ version 4 in survey mode. Sequencing was performed with immunoSEQ multiplex PCR; in TCRdb, only in-frame clones are kept and a portion is missing. Counted here are some 13,000 clones, under 70% occurring once; the ten biggest clones make up less than 9%.

The specimen was CD4+ T cells sorted from PBMCs after 18-hour stimulation, collected from a patient who received antiretroviral therapy. This TCR was sampled from an adult man with HIV who was CMV-seropositive. V and J are TRBV6-1 and TRBJ1-1; TRBD1 agrees at 8 bases. For the CDR3, the DNA is TGTGCCAGCAGTCCCGACAGGGGTGGGACTGAAGCTTTCTTT. Translated, it gives CASSPDRGGTEAFF.